The T cell receptor (beta chain) under discussion was sequenced for a study of neurological immune-mediated disorders. A single record per CDR3 protein comes from TCRdb applying MiXCR to the 5' RACE reads. The data show tens of thousands of distinct CDR3 sequences, 7.2% seen once. This clonotype was counted many times. Germline V CDR1 and CDR2: DFQATT, SNEGSKA (reference sequence). The CDR3 has 15 amino acids. V dropped 5 bases and J dropped 5; count of bases not matched to a gene: 10. This receptor was identified in a man between 50 and 59 years old in good health. This rearrangement joins TRBV20-1 to TRBJ1-4; 8 bases align to TRBD1. The sample consisted of CD4+ T cells from blood. This CDR3 reads CSAPTGALENEKLFF. The CDR3 bases are TGCAGTGCTCCGACAGGGGCGTTAGAGAATGAAAAACTGTTTTTT.